The entry that follows covers one TCR beta chain sequence. This clonotype was counted only a few times. Its antigen is unknown. No quality values exist for individual bases; no much larger clone is one base distant. This record belongs to a study of blood T cells in healthy people across ages (dated by TCRdb to 2013 to 2016). General notes on the study: In model experiments, template switching captured about one uniquely barcoded TCR beta cDNA molecule for every two T cells. To track age-related changes in TCR beta repertoire diversity, the study relied on deep sequencing normalized with unique cDNA molecular identifiers. Four age groups were formed from the donors: young (average about 15 years), middle-aged (more than 35), aged (roughly 59) and long-lived (about 75). To avoid experimental bias, donors of different ages were randomly spread across the sequencing lanes. Two additional independent replicas of 1 million unique cDNA reads from the same blood draw were analyzed for two donors (one aged 18 to 29 and one aged 80 or older).

The donors were roughly 39 Caucasian individuals from Russia, aged about 6 to 95 years, who were systemically healthy. Roughly 10 milliliters of peripheral blood were collected from each donor into EDTA-treated Vacutainer tubes. Ficoll-Paque density-gradient centrifugation was used to isolate PBMCs, with at least 6.5 million per sample. Trizol reagent was used to extract total RNA from PBMCs, with at least 5 micrograms per sample. For every donor, an aliquot of PBMCs went through flow cytometry to measure the percentages of naive CD45RAhigh/CD27high T cells. Library preparation used 5' RACE. For sequencing, an Illumina HiSeq 2500 was employed. A second roughly 7 to 11 cycle PCR used a sample-barcoded 5' primer and a J-beta primer mix. A template-switch 5' adaptor carrying 12 random nucleotides introduced a unique molecular identifier onto each TCR beta cDNA molecule. Each sample yielded at least 2.5 million CDR3-containing paired-end reads. All of the RNA was converted into first-strand cDNA using the Mint cDNA synthesis kit, with a TRBC-specific oligonucleotide serving as the primer. Following uracil-DNA glycosylase treatment, all cDNA underwent a first 18-cycle PCR with the universal primers M1SS and BC2_uni_R. In the paper's pipeline: Each sample was normalized by randomly selecting 1 million high-quality reads, each carrying a distinct molecular identifier. Reads with shared molecular identifiers were discarded instead of being binned into consensus sequences. MiTCR, with a Q25 quality threshold and the strictest error-elimination algorithm, was used for CDR3 identification, clonotype clustering and error correction. A nonparametric unseen species model using Euler transformation provided a lower-bound estimate of total TCR beta diversity. TCRdb itself trimmed the public reads at Q25 with fastp, ran MiXCR and retained productive beta chains. For every CDR3 protein sequence, its rows merge into one entry that carries the most common genes and DNA. The V and J calls were not made by the authors but by TCRdb's processing. Present in this sample are nearly 800,000 distinct CDR3 sequences, more than 55% of which were seen just once. Of the sample, under 30% falls within the top ten clones.

The germline V gene (reference sequence) specifies PRHDT as CDR1 and FYEKMQ as CDR2. The CDR3 sequence holds 17 residues, the cysteine and phenylalanine included. Kept here is only the CDR3 DNA, which spans 51 bases and is read in frame from base 1. Germline trimming: 4 bases from V, 4 bases from J; junction bases outside gene matches: 16. Results and caveats for the whole study, not just this receptor: Compared with the aged group, more naive CD4+ T cells, fewer expanded clones and increased TCR diversity were shown by the long-lived group, suggesting age selection. Donor CMV infection status was unknown, potentially confounding age-related changes in expanded clonotypes. Because profiling used bulk unsorted PBMCs, naive and antigen-experienced compartments could not be compared conclusively. There was a strong correlation between observed TCR beta diversity and the percentage of naive T cells measured by flow cytometry. Observed TCR beta diversity per million T cells fell roughly linearly with age, and a significant reduction was already apparent by age around 40. Estimates of total diversity from one million sequenced T cells were regarded as lower bounds and underestimates.

The sequenced material came from blood. The receptor chain draws on TRBV13 and TRBJ2-7, with 7 bases in between that match TRBD1. The origin of this receptor is a man aged 35-49 years in good health. The CDR3: CASSSNTGEGAWYEQYF. The nucleotides are TGTGCCAGCAGCTCAAACACAGGGGAAGGAGCCTGGTACGAGCAGTACTTC.